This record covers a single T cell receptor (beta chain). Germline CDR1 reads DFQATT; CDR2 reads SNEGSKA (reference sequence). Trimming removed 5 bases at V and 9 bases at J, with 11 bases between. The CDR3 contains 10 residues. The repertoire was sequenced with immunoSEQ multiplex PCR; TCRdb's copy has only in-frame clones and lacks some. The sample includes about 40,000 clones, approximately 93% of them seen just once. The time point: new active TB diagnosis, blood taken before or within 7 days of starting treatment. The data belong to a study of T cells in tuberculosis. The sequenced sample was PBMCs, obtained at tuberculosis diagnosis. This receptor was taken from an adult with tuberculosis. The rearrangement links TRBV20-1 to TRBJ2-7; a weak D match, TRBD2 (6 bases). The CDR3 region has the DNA TGCAGTGCTCTAGCGTCAGGGCAGTACTTC. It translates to CSALASGQYF.